This T cell receptor beta chain comes out of a study of cytomegalovirus exposure and HLA in healthy donors. Study at large: Researchers found that approximately 80% of 350 to 500 genotyped donors fell within the Caucasian-associated ancestry cluster.

Primers included in the PCR were 60 Vbeta and 13 Jbeta primers. Clones were read by immunoSEQ multiplex PCR, and TCRdb kept only the in-frame ones, dropping some. The table lists some 83,000 clones, just under 75% of them singletons. The V gene end was trimmed by 1 base and the J gene end by 0 bases; junction bases not matched to a gene: 8. CDR1 and CDR2 from the germline V gene are SGHAT and FQNNGV. The CDR3 spans 17 residues. Study conclusions and caveats: The listing of 150 to 200 TCR beta chains classed them as cytomegalovirus-associated. Prior analysis indicated that the majority of TCR beta V segments exhibited productivity approximately 87% or approximately 30% of the time.

As to this clone: The antigen is not known.

This cohort consisted of healthy bone marrow donors. This TCR was recovered from a man aged 55 to 70 in good health and CMV-seronegative. Source material: PBMCs. The chain is built from TRBV11-2 and TRBJ2-7; TRBD2 agrees at 8 bases. The CDR3 nucleotides are TGTGCCAGCAGCTTAGGCCCGGGGGGGCGACCCTCCTACGAGCAGTACTTC. It codes for CASSLGPGGRPSYEQYF.